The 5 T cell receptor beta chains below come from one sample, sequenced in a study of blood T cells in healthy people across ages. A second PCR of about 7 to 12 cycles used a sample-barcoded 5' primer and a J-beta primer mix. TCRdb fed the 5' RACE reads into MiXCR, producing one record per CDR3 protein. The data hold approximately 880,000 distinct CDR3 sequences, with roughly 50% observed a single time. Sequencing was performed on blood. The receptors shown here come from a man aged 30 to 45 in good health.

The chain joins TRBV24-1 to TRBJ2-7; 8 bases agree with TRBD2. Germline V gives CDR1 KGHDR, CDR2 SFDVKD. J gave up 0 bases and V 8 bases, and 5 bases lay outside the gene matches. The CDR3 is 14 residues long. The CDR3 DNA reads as TGTGCCACCATTGAGCGGGGGCGCTCCTACGAGCAGTACTTC. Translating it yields CATIERGRSYEQYF.

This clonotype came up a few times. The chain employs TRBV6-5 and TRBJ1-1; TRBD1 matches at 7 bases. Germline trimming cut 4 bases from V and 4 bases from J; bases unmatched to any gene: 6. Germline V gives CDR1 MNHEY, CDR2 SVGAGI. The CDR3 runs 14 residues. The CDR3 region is CASSLRAGGTEAFF. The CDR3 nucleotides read TGTGCCAGCAGTTTGCGGGCAGGGGGCACTGAAGCTTTCTTT.

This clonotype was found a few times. The DNA of the CDR3 is TGCAGCGTTGAACCGACTAGCGGGGTTGAGAAGTACTTC. Its protein is CSVEPTSGVEKYF. The chain recombines TRBV29-1 with TRBJ2-5; 11 bases are shared with TRBD2. The length of the CDR3 is 13 residues. Germline CDR1 is SQVTM and CDR2 is ANQGSEA. Trimming cost V 2 bases and J 12 bases; bases outside gene matches: 8.

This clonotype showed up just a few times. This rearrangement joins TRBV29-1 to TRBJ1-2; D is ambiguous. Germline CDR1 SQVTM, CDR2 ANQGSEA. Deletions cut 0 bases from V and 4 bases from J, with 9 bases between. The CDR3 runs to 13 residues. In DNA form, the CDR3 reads TGCAGCGTTGAAGACCCTAGGGTCTATGGCTACACCTTC. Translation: CSVEDPRVYGYTF.

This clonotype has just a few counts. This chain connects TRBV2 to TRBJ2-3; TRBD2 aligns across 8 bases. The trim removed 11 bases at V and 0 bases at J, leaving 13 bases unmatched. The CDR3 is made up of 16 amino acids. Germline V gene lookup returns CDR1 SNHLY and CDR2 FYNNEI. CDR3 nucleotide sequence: TGTGCCGGTACAGAAACGGGGGGGCTAAGCACAGATACGCAGTATTTT. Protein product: CAGTETGGLSTDTQYF.